This T cell receptor beta chain was recorded in a study of OX40 agonist ivuxolimab in advanced cancers. Study information: At 0.01 to 10 mg/kg, ivuxolimab was administered intravenously to patients every 2 weeks. Enrolled patients in dose escalation had cancers that were hepatocellular carcinoma, melanoma, renal cell or head and neck cancer. A mean age of around 60 years, range about 20 to 79, was recorded, and more than 80% were male. Study-wide findings and caveats: Compared with CD4+, CD8+ T cells on average had more expanded clones.

V lost 3 bases to trimming and J lost 7 bases, with 12 bases between them. Germline lookup yields CDR1 MGHDK and CDR2 SYGVNS. This CDR3 spans 14 amino acids. Produced via immunoSEQ multiplex PCR; TCRdb's table is partial and in-frame only. The sample lists around 20,000 clones, 88% occurring once. A word on this clone: Its antigen is unknown.

This clonotype was sampled from an adult with an advanced solid tumor such as melanoma, head and neck, liver or kidney cancer. This chain joins TRBV25-1 and TRBJ1-4; D is uncertain. Here the sequenced sample was CD4+ or CD8+ T cells sorted from blood, taken in a trial of the OX40 agonist ivuxolimab. This CDR3 is CASSEAGSGEKLFF. Written as DNA, the CDR3 is TGTGCCAGCAGTGAGGCGGGCAGCGGTGAAAAACTGTTTTTT.